This TCR beta chain was profiled in a study of TIL therapy for anti-PD-1-resistant metastatic lung cancer. This was the immunoSEQ v3 assay. The method was immunoSEQ multiplex PCR; TCRdb's version includes in-frame clones alone and lacks a portion of them. Of 95,000 or so clones listed, about 71% were seen once; the top ten hold approximately 11%. V shed 8 bases and J shed 2 bases, with 7 bases lying between them. Per the germline V gene, CDR1 is MNHEY and CDR2 is SMNVEV (reference sequence). The CDR3 is 12 amino acids. Time point of the sample: pre-treatment sample, taken before nivolumab and TIL therapy. Pleural nodules or supraclavicular lymph nodes made up most of the excised metastases sampled. Enrollment ran from October 2017 to early 2020.

This TCR derives from a person aged 25 to 80 with non-small cell lung cancer. This chain uses TRBV27 with TRBJ1-5; D call uncertain. The specimen comprised tumor tissue, sampled at baseline. Here the CDR3 reads CASSMGNQPQHF. DNA for the CDR3: TGTGCCAGCTCAATGGGCAATCAGCCCCAGCATTTT.